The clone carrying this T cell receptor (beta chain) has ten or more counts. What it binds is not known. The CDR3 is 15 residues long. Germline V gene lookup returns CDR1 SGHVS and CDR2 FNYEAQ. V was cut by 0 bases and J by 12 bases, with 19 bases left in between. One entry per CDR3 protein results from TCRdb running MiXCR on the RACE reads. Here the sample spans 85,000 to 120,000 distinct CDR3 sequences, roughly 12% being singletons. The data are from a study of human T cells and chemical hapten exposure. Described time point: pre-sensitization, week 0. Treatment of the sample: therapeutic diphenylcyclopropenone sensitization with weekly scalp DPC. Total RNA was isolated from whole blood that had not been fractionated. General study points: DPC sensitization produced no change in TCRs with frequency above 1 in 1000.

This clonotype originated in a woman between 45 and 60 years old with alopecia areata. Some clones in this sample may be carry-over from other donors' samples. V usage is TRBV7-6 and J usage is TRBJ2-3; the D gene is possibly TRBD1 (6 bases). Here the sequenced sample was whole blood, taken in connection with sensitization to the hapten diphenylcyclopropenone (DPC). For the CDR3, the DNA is TGTGCCAGCAGCTTAGCGGGGTTGACCGGGACAAGACAGTATTTT. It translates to CASSLAGLTGTRQYF.